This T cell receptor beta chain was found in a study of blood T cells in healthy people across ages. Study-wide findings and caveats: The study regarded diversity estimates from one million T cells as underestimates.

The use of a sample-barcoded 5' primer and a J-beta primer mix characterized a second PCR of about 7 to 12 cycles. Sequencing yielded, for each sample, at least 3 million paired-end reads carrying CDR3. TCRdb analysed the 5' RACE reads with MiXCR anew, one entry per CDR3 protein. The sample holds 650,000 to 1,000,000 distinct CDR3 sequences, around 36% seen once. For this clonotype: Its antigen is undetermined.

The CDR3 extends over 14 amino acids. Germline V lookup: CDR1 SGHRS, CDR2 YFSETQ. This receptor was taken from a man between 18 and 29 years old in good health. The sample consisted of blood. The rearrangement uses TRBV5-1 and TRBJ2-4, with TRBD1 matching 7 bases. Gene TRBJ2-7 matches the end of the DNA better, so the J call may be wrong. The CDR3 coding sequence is TGCGCCAGCAGCGCACAGGGGCCGGCCTACGAGCAGTACTTC. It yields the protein CASSAQGPAYEQYF.